This T cell receptor (beta chain) emerged from a study of T cells after yellow fever vaccination. Study-wide context: When fractions had low cell numbers, they were prepared with SMART-Seq v4 Ultra Low Input. Study-wide results and caveats: A weaker but faster secondary response was observed, peaking on day 5 versus 15. Most clones from primary vaccination resurfaced after the booster (around 97% CD4, over 75% CD8).

TCRdb recomputed calls from the 5' RACE reads with MiXCR, one row per CDR3 protein. The sample includes 120,000 to 150,000 distinct CDR3 sequences, 6.5% to 8.5% seen only once; the top ten take less than 0.85%. The table lists this clonotype with a few counts. Its antigen remains unidentified. Trimming took off 6 bases at V and 6 bases at J, with 17 bases between the two ends. The CDR3 sequence is 13 residues long. In germline, CDR1 is DFQATT, CDR2 SNEGSKA (reference sequence). Here the sequenced sample was CD4+ T cells sorted from PBMCs, taken 5 days after the yellow fever booster vaccination. J is TRBJ1-1 and V is TRBV20-1; D may be TRBD1 (5 bases). This TCR derives from a man aged 30 to 39 who received the YFV17D yellow fever vaccine. CDR3 in amino acids: CSAEGYREAEAFF. CDR3 nucleotide sequence: TGCAGTGCGGAGGGGTACCGGGAAGCTGAAGCTTTCTTT.